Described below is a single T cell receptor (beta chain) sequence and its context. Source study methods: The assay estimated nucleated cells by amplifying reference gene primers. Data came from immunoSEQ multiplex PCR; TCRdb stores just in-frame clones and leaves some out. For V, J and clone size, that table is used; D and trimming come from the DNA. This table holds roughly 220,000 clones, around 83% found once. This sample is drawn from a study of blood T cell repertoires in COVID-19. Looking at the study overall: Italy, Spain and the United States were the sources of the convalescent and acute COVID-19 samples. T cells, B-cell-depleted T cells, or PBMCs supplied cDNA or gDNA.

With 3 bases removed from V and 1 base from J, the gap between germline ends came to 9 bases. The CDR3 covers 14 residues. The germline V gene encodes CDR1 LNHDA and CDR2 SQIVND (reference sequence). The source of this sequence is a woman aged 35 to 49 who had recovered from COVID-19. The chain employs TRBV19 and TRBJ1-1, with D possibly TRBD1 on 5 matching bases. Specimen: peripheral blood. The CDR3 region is CASSIRQPNTEAFF. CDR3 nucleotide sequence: TGTGCCAGTAGTATCCGACAGCCGAACACTGAAGCTTTCTTT.